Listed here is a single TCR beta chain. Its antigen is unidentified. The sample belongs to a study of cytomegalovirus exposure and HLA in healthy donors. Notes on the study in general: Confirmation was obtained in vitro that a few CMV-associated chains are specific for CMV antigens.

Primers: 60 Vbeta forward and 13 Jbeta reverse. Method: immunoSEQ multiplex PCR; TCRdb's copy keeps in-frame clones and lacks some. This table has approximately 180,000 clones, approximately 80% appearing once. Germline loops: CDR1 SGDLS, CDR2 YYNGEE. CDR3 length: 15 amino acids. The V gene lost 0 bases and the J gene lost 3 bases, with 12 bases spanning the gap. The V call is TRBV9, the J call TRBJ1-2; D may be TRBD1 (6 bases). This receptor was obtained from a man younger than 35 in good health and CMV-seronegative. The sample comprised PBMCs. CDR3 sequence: CASSVEGVSYYGYTF. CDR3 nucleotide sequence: TGTGCCAGCAGCGTAGAGGGGGTATCTTACTATGGCTACACCTTC. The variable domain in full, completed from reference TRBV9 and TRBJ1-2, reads DSGVTQTPKHLITATGQRVTLRCSPRSGDLSVYWYQQSLDQGLQFLIQYYNGEERAKGNILERFSAQQFPDLHSELNLSSLELGDSALYFCASSVEGVSYYGYTFGSGTRLTVV.